The 24 T cell receptor beta chains reported below all come from one sample, sequenced in a study of T cell repertoires in cytomegalovirus infection. TCRdb re-called the reads with MiXCR, one entry per CDR3 protein. There are under 150,000 distinct CDR3 sequences in the sample; 7% to 9.5% occur only once, and 10% lies in the top ten. The sample was PBMCs. Source of these receptors: a human donor in good health (CMV status not recorded). Some clones in this sample may be carry-over from other donors' samples.

This clonotype was seen at least ten times. The chain is built from TRBV19 and TRBJ2-1; D might be TRBD1 or TRBD2, each matching 5 bases. Deletions cut 4 bases from V and 13 bases from J, with 14 bases between. The length of the CDR3 is 12 residues. Looked up from germline, CDR1 is LNHDA and CDR2 is SQIVND (reference sequence). CDR3 loop: CASSTRDVEQFF. The CDR3 coding sequence is TGTGCCAGTAGTACCCGGGACGTAGAACAGTTCTTC.

This clonotype was found a few times. This chain connects TRBV12-3 or TRBV12-4 to TRBJ1-5; D uncertain. V was pared by 7 bases and J by 6 bases, with 16 bases between. The CDR3 contains 14 residues. The CDR3 here is CASTLAGSFQPQHF. In DNA form, the CDR3 reads TGTGCCAGCACCCTAGCTGGGTCTTTTCAGCCCCAGCATTTT.

This clonotype was recorded once. A far bigger clonotype differs at one base, so this is likely a read error. The V call is TRBV2, the J call TRBJ2-1, with D perhaps TRBD2 (6 bases). From germline, CDR1 is SNHLY and CDR2 FYNNEI. V was pared by 8 bases and J by 5 bases, with 13 bases between. There are 13 residues in the CDR3. For the CDR3, the DNA is TGTGCCAGCTGTCCGGGACTTAACAATGAGCAGTTCTTC. It codes for CASCPGLNNEQFF.

This clonotype was counted at least ten times. The chain joins TRBV7-2 to TRBJ2-7; 14 bases are a match to TRBD2. This CDR3 is 16 amino acids long. Trimming took 3 bases from V and 7 from J; bases not matched to a gene: 8. CDR1 SGHTA and CDR2 FQGNSA come from the germline V gene. The CDR3 sequence is CASSLGLAGEQREQYF. In DNA, the CDR3 is TGTGCCAGCAGCTTGGGACTAGCGGGGGAACAGCGAGAGCAGTACTTC.

This clonotype was observed many times. The V and J genes are TRBV2 and TRBJ2-7; D may match TRBD1 or TRBD2 (5 bases each). With 8 bases removed from V and 2 bases from J, the gap between germline ends came to 13 bases. Germline V gives CDR1 SNHLY, CDR2 FYNNEI. The length of the CDR3 is 13 residues. CDR3 amino acids: CASGRDGTYEQYF. CDR3 sequence (DNA): TGTGCCAGCGGCCGGGACGGGACCTACGAGCAGTACTTC.

This clonotype was observed many times. The chain links TRBV6-6 to TRBJ2-1; 9 positions agree with TRBD2. V was pared by 2 bases and J by 9 bases, with 8 bases of the junction left unmatched. In germline, CDR1 is MNHNY, CDR2 SVGAGI (reference sequence). This CDR3 is built from 15 residues. In DNA form, the CDR3 reads TGTGCCAGCAGTTACGCGGTAGCGGGAGTCTCTGAGCAGTTCTTC. Translating it yields CASSYAVAGVSEQFF.

This clonotype occurred many times. V gene TRBV2 combines with J gene TRBJ2-3; a possible D gene is TRBD1 (6 bases). The CDR3 has 14 amino acids. V was trimmed by 8 bases and J by 3 bases, leaving 15 bases between them. In germline, CDR1 is SNHLY, CDR2 FYNNEI. CDR3 coding DNA: TGTGCCAGCGAATTACAGGGAAATACAGATACGCAGTATTTT. Its protein is CASELQGNTDTQYF.

To note about this clonotype: This may be a read error, as it is one base from a much larger clone. This is likely a read error, given that the CDR3 carries no conserved phenylalanine or tryptophan at its end. This chain links TRBV5-1 with TRBJ2-5, with no clear D. Deletions cut 4 bases from V and 5 bases from J, with 9 bases between. Germline CDR1 reads SGHRS; CDR2 reads YFSETQ. The CDR3 runs 12 residues. The CDR3 region is CASSLVEETQYL. The CDR3 nucleotides read TGCGCCAGCAGCCTTGTTGAGGAGACCCAGTACTTA.

The rearrangement links TRBV5-4 to TRBJ1-2; no clear D gene. Germline CDR1 reads SGHNT; CDR2 reads YYREEE (reference sequence). V was pared by 0 bases and J by 7 bases, with 13 bases between. The CDR3 extends over 14 amino acids. The CDR3 loop reads CASSLVGLSSGYTF. Written as DNA, the CDR3 is TGTGCCAGCAGCTTGGTGGGATTGTCGAGTGGCTACACCTTC.

This clonotype showed up many times. The chain carries TRBV25-1 and TRBJ1-5; no firm D call. From germline, CDR1 is MGHDK and CDR2 SYGVNS. With 1 base removed from V and 4 bases from J, the gap between germline ends came to 14 bases. There are 16 residues in the CDR3. The CDR3 spells CASSESGGERNQPQHF. DNA of the CDR3: TGTGCCAGCAGTGAATCGGGTGGGGAGAGGAATCAGCCCCAGCATTTT.

In this sample, this clonotype turned up many times. The chain joins TRBV7-8 to TRBJ2-2; tentatively, D is TRBD1 (6 bases). Trimming cost V 3 bases and J 7 bases, with 15 bases left between them. The germline gives CDR1 SGHVS, CDR2 FQNEAQ. This CDR3 is 15 amino acids long. The CDR3 DNA reads TGTGCCAGCAGCTTTAGTATACAGGGTAACGGGGAGCTGTTTTTT. Protein: CASSFSIQGNGELFF.

This chain uses TRBV10-3 with TRBJ2-1; TRBD2 matches at 7 bases. Germline assignment: CDR1 ENHRY and CDR2 SYGVKD. The junction had 5 bases not matched to a gene; V was cut back by 9 bases and J by 0 bases. This CDR3 comprises 14 residues. CDR3 nucleotides: TGTGCCATTAACGGCGGGAGCTCCTACAATGAGCAGTTCTTC. This gives the protein CAINGGSSYNEQFF.

This clonotype occurred many times. V and J are TRBV28 and TRBJ1-1; a possible D gene is TRBD1 (5 bases). The germline CDR1 and CDR2 sequences are MDHEN and SYDVKM. The length of the CDR3 is 14 residues. The V gene lost 2 bases and the J gene lost 6 bases, with 13 bases spanning the gap. Written as DNA, the CDR3 is TGTGCCAGCAGTTTAAAGGGCAGGGTTTCTGAAGCTTTCTTT. Amino acids: CASSLKGRVSEAFF. Variable domain in full (rest from reference TRBV28 and TRBJ1-1): DVKVTQSSRYLVKRTGEKVFLECVQDMDHENMFWYRQDPGLGLRLIYFSYDVKMKEKGDIPEGYSVSREKKERFSLILESASTNQTSMYLCASSLKGRVSEAFFGQGTRLTVV.

The chain carries TRBV6-5 and TRBJ2-7, with 12 bases that match TRBD1. The V and J ends lost 5 bases and 5 bases, in that order; junction bases with no gene match: 4. Germline assignment: CDR1 MNHEY and CDR2 SVGAGI. This CDR3 spans 14 amino acids. In DNA form, the CDR3 reads TGTGCCAGCAGTCAAGGGACAGGGGGCCACGAGCAGTACTTC. Translation gives CASSQGTGGHEQYF.

This clonotype was found many times. V usage is TRBV2 and J usage is TRBJ1-1, with unresolved D. CDR1 and CDR2 from the germline V gene are SNHLY and FYNNEI. The CDR3 spans 14 residues. Trimming took off 2 bases at V and 1 base at J, with 8 bases between the two ends. The DNA for the CDR3 is TGTGCCAGCAGTGAACGGGGAGGGAACACTGAAGCTTTCTTT. It is translated as CASSERGGNTEAFF.

The chain recombines TRBV6-6 with TRBJ2-5; TRBD2 aligns across 8 bases. This CDR3 is built from 14 residues. In germline, CDR1 is MNHNY, CDR2 SVGAGI (reference sequence). Trimming took 5 bases from V and 5 from J; bases not matched to a gene: 7. The CDR3 reads CASSTTSEGETQYF. The CDR3 nucleotides read TGTGCCAGCAGTACGACTAGCGAGGGGGAGACCCAGTACTTC.

This clonotype was recorded many times. The chain couples TRBV7-2 to TRBJ2-2; the D gene is possibly TRBD1 (7 bases). There are 15 residues in the CDR3. V was cut by 0 bases and J by 5 bases, with 10 bases left in between. CDR1 SGHTA and CDR2 FQGNSA come from the germline V gene. CDR3 loop: CASSLATGRTGELFF. CDR3 DNA: TGTGCCAGCAGCTTAGCGACAGGGAGGACCGGGGAGCTGTTTTTT.

The rearrangement joins TRBV10-3 to TRBJ1-2; unclear D gene. Germline-derived CDR1 and CDR2 are ENHRY and SYGVKD. The CDR3 has 13 residues. V dropped 8 bases and J dropped 5 bases, with 15 bases sitting between them. For the CDR3, the DNA is TGTGCCATCGGTCGGGATGCTAGGTATGGCTACACCTTC. It specifies CAIGRDARYGYTF.

A single count supports this clonotype. V and J are TRBV6-8 and TRBJ1-6; a possible D gene is TRBD1 (6 bases). The ends were cut back, 6 bases at V and 7 bases at J, with 22 bases in the middle. The length of the CDR3 is 17 residues. Germline CDR1 MNHGY, CDR2 SAAAGT. The CDR3 DNA reads as TGTGCCAGCAGAAGGGGGACTTCCCGGGGGATCAATTCACCCCTCCACTTT. Protein sequence: CASRRGTSRGINSPLHF.

The table lists this clonotype with many counts. The V gene is TRBV28, the J gene TRBJ2-7, with TRBD1 matching 8 bases. From germline, CDR1 is MDHEN and CDR2 SYDVKM. The CDR3 spans 13 residues. V was pared by 6 bases and J by 4 bases, with 5 bases of the junction left unmatched. Written as DNA, the CDR3 is TGTGCCAGCAGGGACAGGGAGGTATACGAGCAGTACTTC. It is translated as CASRDREVYEQYF. Drawing the rest from reference TRBV28 and TRBJ2-7, the complete variable domain is DVKVTQSSRYLVKRTGEKVFLECVQDMDHENMFWYRQDPGLGLRLIYFSYDVKMKEKGDIPEGYSVSREKKERFSLILESASTNQTSMYLCASRDREVYEQYFGPGTRLTVT.

This clonotype appeared many times. V and J are TRBV14 and TRBJ1-1; 8 positions match TRBD1. The CDR3 covers 12 residues. V lost 2 bases to trimming and J lost 11 bases; unmatched junction nucleotides: 4. CDR1 is SGHDN and CDR2 is FVKESK in the germline V gene. CDR3 nucleotides: TGTGCCAGCAGCCAACGACAGGGGTTTGCTTTCTTT. This sequence encodes CASSQRQGFAFF.

This clonotype showed up just a few times. The chain combines TRBV15 with TRBJ2-7; no firm D call. The CDR3 is made up of 13 amino acids. V lost 3 bases and J lost 4, with 10 bases in between. CDR1 and CDR2 from the germline V gene are LNHNV and YYDKDF (reference sequence). DNA of the CDR3: TGTGCCACCAGCAGCGGCACAGAATACGAGCAGTACTTC. Its translation is CATSSGTEYEQYF. The variable domain in full, completed from reference TRBV15 and TRBJ2-7, reads DAMVIQNPRYQVTQFGKPVTLSCSQTLNHNVMYWYQQKSSQAPKLLFHYYDKDFNNEADTPDNFQSRRPNTSFCFLDIRSPGLGDTAMYLCATSSGTEYEQYFGPGTRLTVT.

This clonotype was seen a handful of times. The chain combines TRBV5-4 with TRBJ1-2; D might be TRBD1 (5 bases). V gave up 0 bases and J gave up 3 bases, with 15 bases separating them. Per germline, CDR1 SGHNT and CDR2 YYREEE (reference sequence). This CDR3 region has 16 residues. This chain's CDR3 is CASSLVPGDADYGYTF. The CDR3 bases are TGTGCCAGCAGCTTGGTACCGGGGGATGCGGACTATGGCTACACCTTC.

This clonotype was recorded at least ten times. The chain employs TRBV7-2 and TRBJ2-7; no clear D. Trimming took 4 bases from V and 0 from J, leaving 7 bases between them. Germline assignment: CDR1 SGHTA and CDR2 FQGNSA. CDR3 size: 13 residues. Here the CDR3 DNA reads TGTGCCAGCAGCTACGCCAGCTCCTACGAGCAGTACTTC. It encodes CASSYASSYEQYF.